The clone carrying this TCR beta chain has only one observation. The antigen remains unidentified. The data belong to a study of monozygotic twins with cystic fibrosis. Study-wide results and caveats: Clonality was generally low (median around 0.01), higher in the most severe patients. Nucleotide-identical clonotype sharing was significantly higher within monozygotic CF twin pairs than between unrelated CF individuals.

This table comes from immunoSEQ multiplex PCR, and its TCRdb copy is limited to in-frame clones, with some not included. The table shows roughly 7,900 clones, with around 94% occurring only once. The CDR3 is made up of 13 amino acids. Germline CDR1 and CDR2: MNHEY and SVGAGI. Trimming at V came to 7 bases and at J to 6 bases, leaving 6 bases not matched to a gene. The V gene is TRBV6-5, the J gene TRBJ1-3; 7 bases agree with TRBD1. Sequences were obtained from blood. This sequence originates from a boy aged 2 to 9 with cystic fibrosis. The CDR3 region is CASNTGVVNTIYF. In nucleotides, the CDR3 is TGTGCCAGCAATACAGGGGTAGTAAACACCATATATTTT.